The 7 T cell receptor beta chains presented below share a single source sample, sequenced in a study of blood T cell repertoires in COVID-19. TCRdb keeps only in-frame clones here, not all; method: immunoSEQ multiplex PCR. The top ten clones hold around 2.1% of a sample with around 140,000 clones, around 89% of them seen once. What was sequenced was peripheral blood. The receptors here all came from a man in his 70s with active COVID-19.

This rearrangement joins TRBV30 to TRBJ1-3; D is uncertain. Trimming removed 0 bases at V and 3 bases at J, with 3 bases between. The CDR3 consists of 12 residues. Germline CDR1 GTSNPN, CDR2 SVGIG (reference sequence). The CDR3 bases are TGTGCCTGGAGTGTATATGGAAACACCATATATTTT. Translating it yields CAWSVYGNTIYF.

This clone was picked up one time. The rearrangement joins TRBV28 to TRBJ1-1, with 11 bases identical to TRBD1. CDR1 and CDR2 (germline): MDHEN, SYDVKM. V dropped 6 bases and J dropped 5; count of bases not matched to a gene: 8. This CDR3 spans 15 amino acids. The CDR3, as DNA: TGTGCCAGCAGGTGGTCCGGGACAGGGGGAACTGAAGCTTTCTTT. As protein: CASRWSGTGGTEAFF.

The rearrangement joins TRBV20-1 to TRBJ2-3; 9 positions match TRBD2. The CDR3 covers 15 residues. J was trimmed by 3 bases and V by 3 bases; bases with no gene match: 7. Germline-derived CDR1 and CDR2 are DFQATT and SNEGSKA (reference sequence). CDR3 coding DNA: TGCAGTGCTAGTGACCTTAGCGGGAGAACAGATACGCAGTATTTT. This translates into CSASDLSGRTDTQYF.

V is TRBV15 and J is TRBJ2-7; D gene ambiguous. This CDR3 is 13 amino acids long. V gave up 0 bases and J gave up 3 bases, with 6 bases separating them. Germline V gene data show CDR1 as LNHNV and CDR2 as YYDKDF (reference sequence). This chain's CDR3 is CATSRDRSYEQYF. The CDR3 coding sequence is TGTGCCACCAGCAGAGATAGGAGCTACGAGCAGTACTTC.

This clone was seen ten or more times. This chain uses TRBV10-3 with TRBJ2-7, with D possibly matching TRBD2 (8 bases). Looked up from germline, CDR1 is ENHRY and CDR2 is SYGVKD. Trimming removed 0 bases from V and 3 bases from J, with 27 bases in between. The CDR3 has 20 amino acids. CDR3 residues: CAISESVRGQSGRPGYEQYF. The CDR3 DNA reads as TGTGCCATCAGTGAGTCAGTGAGGGGGCAGAGCGGGAGACCCGGCTACGAGCAGTACTTC.

The chain is built from TRBV9 and TRBJ2-3; 8 nucleotides align to TRBD2. Trimming took 0 bases from V and 5 from J; bases not matched to a gene: 8. This CDR3 is 16 amino acids long. Germline V gene sequence: CDR1 SGDLS, CDR2 YYNGEE. CDR3 amino acids: CASSVVPAGAGDTQYF. The DNA of the CDR3 is TGTGCCAGCAGCGTAGTCCCAGCGGGGGCGGGAGATACGCAGTATTTT.

The rearrangement joins TRBV11-1 to TRBJ2-7; TRBD1 might be the D (5 bases). V lost 3 bases, J lost 6 bases, and 15 bases lay in between. CDR1 and CDR2 (germline): SGHAT, FQDESV (reference sequence). The CDR3 is 14 amino acids. CDR3 sequence reads: CASSFMQGLGEQYF. CDR3 coding DNA: TGTGCCAGCAGCTTCATGCAGGGTTTGGGCGAGCAGTACTTC.